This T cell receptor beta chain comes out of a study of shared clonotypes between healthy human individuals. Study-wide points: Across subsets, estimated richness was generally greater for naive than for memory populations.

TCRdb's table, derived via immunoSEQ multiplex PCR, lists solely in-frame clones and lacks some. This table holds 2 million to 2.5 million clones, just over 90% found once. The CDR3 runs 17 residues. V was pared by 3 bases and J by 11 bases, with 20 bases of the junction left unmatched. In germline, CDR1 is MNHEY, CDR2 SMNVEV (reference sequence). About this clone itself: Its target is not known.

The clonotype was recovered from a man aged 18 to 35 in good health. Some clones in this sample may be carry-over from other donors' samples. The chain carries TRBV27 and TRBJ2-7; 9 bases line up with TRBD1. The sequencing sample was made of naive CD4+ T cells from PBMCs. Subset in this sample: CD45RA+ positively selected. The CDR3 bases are TGTGCCAGCAGTTTTCGTAGGAGCCGGGACAGGGATAGTCAGAAGTACTTC. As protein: CASSFRRSRDRDSQKYF.